A selection of T cell receptor beta chains follows, all from one sample in a study of OX40 agonist ivuxolimab in advanced cancers. Clones were read by immunoSEQ multiplex PCR, and TCRdb kept only the in-frame ones, dropping some. The sample has around 46,000 clones, around 89% seen once; the top ten hold about a third. The sequencing here drew on CD4+ or CD8+ T cells sorted from blood, taken in a trial of the OX40 agonist ivuxolimab. The receptors shown here come from an adult with an advanced solid tumor such as melanoma, head and neck, liver or kidney cancer. CDR3s include the opening cysteine and the closing phenylalanine or tryptophan. The D gene is left open where the match is weak. The size of a clone is reported for some rows only, either as once, few or many, or as a class for expanded clones.

>TRBV7-2|NA|NA|TRBJ1-1
CASSPLSGVEAFF
TGTGCCAGCAGCCCACTCTCGGGGGTTGAAGCTTTCTTT
>TRBV19|TRBD1|once|TRBJ2-1
CASSMGTVSYNEQFF
TGTGCCAGTAGTATGGGGACAGTCTCCTACAATGAGCAGTTCTTC
>TRBV7-9|NA|NA|TRBJ2-5
CASSLEEEETQYF
TGTGCCAGCAGCCTAGAGGAGGAGGAGACCCAGTACTTC
>TRBV6-4|NA|NA|TRBJ2-7
CASLRGTYEQYF
TGTGCCAGCCTCCGGGGAACCTACGAGCAGTACTTC
>TRBV19|TRBD2|once|TRBJ2-1
CASTGLASNEQFF
TGTGCCAGTACCGGACTAGCAAGCAATGAGCAGTTCTTC
>TRBV6-1|NA|NA|TRBJ2-3
CASSEDRVVFADTQYF
TGTGCCAGCAGTGAAGACAGGGTTGTTTTTGCAGATACGCAGTATTTT
>TRBV11-2|NA|NA|TRBJ1-1
CASSPWVRQRSTEAFF
TGTGCCAGCAGCCCCTGGGTTAGACAGAGGTCTACTGAAGCTTTCTTT
>TRBV7-2|TRBD2|NA|TRBJ2-3
CASSHSRLAGSDTQYF
TGTGCCAGCAGCCACTCGCGACTAGCGGGGTCAGATACGCAGTATTTT
>TRBV11-1|NA|NA|TRBJ2-2
CASSLNSLFAGELFF
TGTGCCAGCAGCTTAAACAGTTTGTTTGCCGGGGAGCTGTTTTTT
>TRBV6-5|TRBD2|NA|TRBJ2-7
CASSRIGDYDVGQYF
TGTGCCAGCAGTCGAATCGGGGACTACGATGTTGGGCAGTACTTC
>TRBV19|NA|NA|TRBJ1-1
CASSIQGIITEAFF
TGTGCCAGTAGCATCCAGGGGATTATCACTGAAGCTTTCTTT
>TRBV19|NA|once|TRBJ1-5
CASSIAGTYNQPQHF
TGTGCCAGTAGTATAGCGGGAACCTACAATCAGCCCCAGCATTTT
>TRBV7-8|NA|NA|TRBJ2-3
CASSLGQFSTDTQYF
TGTGCCAGCAGCTTAGGACAGTTCTCCACAGATACGCAGTATTTT
>TRBV7-7|NA|NA|TRBJ2-7
CASSLGGDYEQYF
TGTGCCAGCAGCTTGGGGGGAGACTACGAGCAGTACTTC
>TRBV5-6|NA|NA|TRBJ2-2
CASSLGDTGELFF
TGTGCCAGCAGCTTGGGGGACACCGGGGAGCTGTTTTTT
>TRBV4-2|NA|NA|TRBJ2-7
CASSHSRSYEQYF
TGTGCCAGCAGCCACTCTCGGTCCTACGAGCAGTACTTC
>TRBV7-8|NA|NA|TRBJ2-5
CASSRGSTPSNF
TGTGCCAGCAGCCGCGGGTCTACCCCTTCGAACTTC
>TRBV2|TRBD2|NA|TRBJ2-1
CASSEVALADLGGQFF
TGTGCCAGCAGTGAGGTCGCGCTAGCGGACCTCGGGGGGCAGTTCTTC
>TRBV19|NA|NA|TRBJ2-7
CASSIALDSSYEQYF
TGTGCCAGTAGTATAGCTCTCGACAGCTCCTACGAGCAGTACTTC
>TRBV27|TRBD1|NA|TRBJ1-4
CASRPTGRNEKLFF
TGTGCCAGCAGACCGACAGGGAGAAATGAAAAACTGTTTTTT
>TRBV4-1|NA|few|TRBJ1-5
CASSQGGSGISNQPQHF
TGCGCCAGCAGCCAAGGGGGATCTGGGATTAGCAATCAGCCCCAGCATTTT
>TRBV28|TRBD1|NA|TRBJ2-7
CASSPGTVGGSYEQYF
TGTGCCAGCAGCCCCGGGACAGTCGGAGGTTCGTACGAGCAGTACTTC
>TRBV12-5|NA|NA|TRBJ2-2
CASGPGWTDTGELFF
TGTGCTAGTGGTCCCGGCTGGACGGACACCGGGGAGCTGTTTTTT
>TRBV19|TRBD1|NA|TRBJ1-1
CASSAARGQQNTEAFF
TGTGCCAGTAGCGCAGCGCGGGGACAGCAGAACACTGAAGCTTTCTTT
>TRBV14|TRBD1|NA|TRBJ2-1
CASSQETGTVYEQFF
TGTGCCAGCAGCCAAGAGACCGGGACAGTATATGAGCAGTTCTTC
>TRBV6-5|NA|NA|TRBJ1-2
CASSIEGRSAGYTF
TGTGCCAGCAGTATCGAGGGCCGGTCTGCTGGCTACACCTTC
>TRBV5-4|NA|NA|TRBJ2-7
CASSFSFTPEQYF
TGTGCCAGCAGCTTCTCATTTACCCCCGAGCAGTACTTC
>TRBV4-1|TRBD2|NA|TRBJ2-7
CASSQEPAGGYEQYF
TGCGCCAGCAGCCAAGAGCCAGCGGGGGGCTACGAGCAGTACTTC
>TRBV19|NA|NA|TRBJ2-3
CASSRSDYGLADTQYF
TGTGCCAGTAGTAGGAGCGACTACGGTTTGGCAGATACGCAGTATTTT
>TRBV15|TRBD1|NA|TRBJ2-6
CATSRDWTGGSGANVLTF
TGTGCCACCAGCAGAGACTGGACAGGGGGCTCTGGGGCCAACGTCCTGACTTTC
>TRBV29-1|NA|NA|TRBJ2-4
CSVGPRETRNDKNIQYF
TGCAGCGTTGGGCCCAGGGAGACCAGGAATGACAAAAACATTCAGTACTTC
>TRBV1|NA|NA|TRBJ1-3
CTSSHPHLNTIYF
TGCACCAGCAGCCACCCCCATCTGAACACCATATATTTT
>TRBV27|NA|NA|TRBJ2-7
CASRMGPRHYEQYF
TGTGCCAGCAGAATGGGGCCGAGACACTACGAGCAGTACTTC
>TRBV18|NA|NA|TRBJ2-7
CASSLTGFYEQYF
TGTGCCAGCTCCCTCACAGGGTTTTACGAGCAGTACTTC
>TRBV7-9|NA|NA|TRBJ2-7
CASSPPGNSYEQYF
TGTGCCAGCAGCCCACCGGGCAACTCCTACGAGCAGTACTTC
>TRBV11-2|NA|NA|TRBJ1-1
CASSLGPGTEAFF
TGTGCCAGCAGCTTAGGGCCAGGCACTGAAGCTTTCTTT
>TRBV19|NA|NA|TRBJ2-6
CASSIGYRAGSGANVLTF
TGTGCCAGTAGTATAGGTTACAGGGCGGGCTCTGGGGCCAACGTCCTGACTTTC
>TRBV30|NA|few|TRBJ2-7
CAWSEMTYEQYF
TGTGCCTGGAGTGAAATGACCTACGAGCAGTACTTC
>TRBV7-7|NA|NA|TRBJ2-5
CASSLASGMGGQETQYF
TGTGCTAGCAGCTTAGCCTCCGGGATGGGTGGCCAAGAGACCCAGTACTTC
>TRBV6-1|NA|NA|TRBJ1-5
CASRISGDSNQPQHF
TGTGCCAGCAGGATCTCAGGGGATAGCAATCAGCCCCAGCATTTT
>TRBV19|NA|few|TRBJ1-5
CASSLLGGFNQPQHF
TGTGCCAGTAGCCTTCTTGGCGGATTCAATCAGCCCCAGCATTTT
>TRBV7-6|TRBD1|NA|TRBJ1-2
CASGDSYGYTF
TGTGCCAGCGGGGACAGCTATGGCTACACCTTC
>TRBV2|TRBD2|NA|TRBJ2-1
CASDRRGVGKDDEQFF
TGTGCCAGTGATCGGCGGGGGGTAGGGAAAGACGATGAGCAGTTCTTC
>TRBV6-4|NA|NA|TRBJ1-1
CASSDGGDTEAFF
TGTGCCAGCAGTGACGGGGGGGACACTGAAGCTTTCTTT
>TRBV14|NA|NA|TRBJ2-7
CASSARSSYEQYF
TGTGCCAGCAGCGCCCGGAGCTCCTACGAGCAGTACTTC
>TRBV13|NA|NA|TRBJ2-1
CASSLSPPYNEQFF
TGTGCCAGCAGCTTATCCCCCCCGTACAATGAGCAGTTCTTC
>TRBV19|NA|few|TRBJ2-7
CASSFGYEQYF
TGTGCCAGTAGTTTTGGCTACGAGCAGTACTTC
>TRBV5-6|NA|NA|TRBJ2-7
CASSSPLGGEQYF
TGTGCCAGCAGTTCGCCCTTGGGGGGCGAGCAGTACTTC
>TRBV19|NA|NA|TRBJ2-5
CASSSQETQYF
TGTGCCAGTAGTAGCCAAGAGACCCAGTACTTC
>TRBV4-2|NA|NA|TRBJ1-4
CASSQEGKKLFF
TGTGCCAGCAGCCAAGAAGGGAAAAAACTGTTTTTT